This TCR beta chain emerged from a study of blood T cells in healthy people across ages. Overall study findings and caveats: With donor CMV status unknown, expanded clonotype changes were possibly confounded.

The use of a sample-barcoded 5' primer and a J-beta primer mix characterized a second PCR of 7 to 11 cycles. TCRdb called the 5' RACE reads again in MiXCR, with one record for every CDR3 protein. The sample carries 800,000 to 1,000,000 distinct CDR3 sequences, about 48% recorded once. The germline gives CDR1 DFQATT, CDR2 SNEGSKA (reference sequence). The CDR3 is made up of 13 amino acids. V was clipped by 6 bases and J by 1 base, with 12 bases between them. Turning to this clonotype: Antigen unknown.

J is TRBJ1-1 and V is TRBV20-1; possible D gene TRBD1, 6 bases. Input material: blood. This sequence originates from a man in his thirties or forties in good health. The CDR3 protein is CSAPGHQNTEAFF. The CDR3 region has the DNA TGCAGTGCCCCGGGACACCAGAACACTGAAGCTTTCTTT.